Here is one T cell receptor (beta chain) with its context. This clonotype appeared a few times. Its antigen is still unknown. No much larger clone exists at a distance of one base, and base qualities are not known. TCR cDNA was synthesized by 5'RACE template switching, which introduced a universal primer site and unique molecular identifiers. Priming for cDNA synthesis came from both the TCR alpha and TCR beta constant segments. Library amplification used two PCR steps, and the second PCR step added sample barcodes and sequencing adapters. Sequencing of the libraries was done on either Illumina HiSeq 2500 (2x100 bp) or NovaSeq (2x150 bp). Under the source paper's analysis protocol: MIGEC handled demultiplexing of reads and collapsing into UMI consensus sequences, while MiXCR performed V(D)J alignment. Vaccine-responding clonotypes were identified with edgeR using replicate PBMC samples, with FDR below 0.01 and a log2 fold change above 5 up to day 15 being required. Bulk clonotypes were assigned CD4 or CD8 identity according to which sequenced CD4 or CD8 repertoire held them at higher abundance. TCRdb reran the public reads through fastp at Q25 and MiXCR, keeping productive beta chains. Rows are combined by CDR3 protein, so each entry shows the most common genes and DNA. In this record, the V and J calls reflect TCRdb's handling and not the investigators' own analysis. The sample yields just under 600,000 distinct CDR3 sequences; roughly 13% were counted once. 11% to 15% of the sample lies in the top ten.

In light of the paper, this sample's treatment or condition label describes: live attenuated yellow fever vaccine strain. Two biological replicates of bulk PBMCs were collected at each blood-draw timepoint. A standard Ficoll-Paque protocol was used to isolate PBMCs from peripheral blood. RNA was extracted with TriZol from bulk PBMCs, CD4 and CD8 fractions, and dextramer-positive and dextramer-negative fractions. Trimming at the junction amounts to 3 bases on V and 2 bases on J, and the germline ends lie 11 bases apart. The CDR3 contains 15 residues, cysteine and phenylalanine counted. The only DNA kept is the CDR3, 45 bases in frame from the first base. This record belongs to a study of T cells after yellow fever vaccination (dated by TCRdb to between 2018 and 2020). The study in broad terms: Libraries from fractions with low cell numbers were prepared with the SMART-Seq v4 Ultra Low Input RNA kit. To follow T-cell clones before and after primary and booster YFV17D yellow fever vaccination, bulk TCR alpha and beta repertoires were sequenced over time. The cohort comprised two healthy male donors, one aged 18 to 29 and one aged 30 to 39 years. Blood was collected at multiple timepoints before and after primary and secondary immunization, and bulk PBMC replicates and cell subsets were isolated. The full study reports these points: Only a couple of donors were included in the study, so the extent to which the findings can be generalized is limited. Computational filtering was needed because FACS-sorted repertoires could contain abundant contaminating clonotypes from the bulk population. A small fraction of clonotypes showed up in both the CD4 and CD8 compartments, probably as a result of convergent recombination. After the booster, most clones that had expanded after primary vaccination were detected again (around 96% of CD4 and about 88% of CD8), suggesting broad maintenance of memory. Compared with the primary T-cell response, the secondary T-cell response was weaker but faster, peaking on day 5 rather than day 15.

This TCR derives from a man in his thirties or forties who received the YFV17D yellow fever vaccine. The source material was PBMCs, sampled on the day of the yellow fever booster vaccination. The chain couples TRBV12-3 or TRBV12-4 to TRBJ2-1; the D region possibly corresponds to TRBD2 (5 bases align). The base sequence is TGTGCCAGCAGTTTTGGGCCCGGGACCTACAATGAGCAGTTCTTC. It encodes CASSFGPGTYNEQFF.